One sample yielded the 16 T cell receptor beta chains listed below, sequenced in a study of blood T cell repertoires in COVID-19. The data were produced by immunoSEQ multiplex PCR, yet TCRdb's version contains in-frame clones alone and is incomplete. The data contain about 300,000 clones, about 82% of them singletons. Sample: peripheral blood. Receptor source: a woman aged 50 to 60 with acute or convalescent COVID-19.

V gene TRBV19 combines with J gene TRBJ1-5; a weak D match, TRBD1 (5 bases). The CDR3 loop spans 15 amino acids. Trimming took 5 bases from V and 2 from J, leaving 13 bases between them. Germline CDR1 and CDR2: LNHDA and SQIVND (reference sequence). CDR3 DNA: TGTGCCAGTAGTGATTGGGGGGACGGCAATCAGCCCCAGCATTTT. Translation: CASSDWGDGNQPQHF. The full variable domain, its missing parts supplied by reference TRBV19 and TRBJ1-5, is DGGITQSPKYLFRKEGQNVTLSCEQNLNHDAMYWYRQDPGQGLRLIYYSQIVNDFQKGDIAEGYSVSREKKESFPLTVTSAQKNPTAFYLCASSDWGDGNQPQHFGDGTRLSIL.

The chain is built from TRBV28 and TRBJ1-2; TRBD1 agrees at 11 bases. The CDR3 length is 15 residues. From germline, CDR1 is MDHEN and CDR2 SYDVKM. J gave up 8 bases and V 5 bases, and 10 bases lay outside the gene matches. CDR3 loop: CASSAGQGVVGGYTF. As DNA, the CDR3 is TGTGCCAGCAGTGCGGGACAGGGGGTGGTCGGGGGCTACACCTTC.

V gene TRBV5-1 combines with J gene TRBJ2-7; 9 bases align to TRBD1. V shed 5 bases, J shed 5 bases, and the junction held 14 bases outside the gene matches. The CDR3 has 16 amino acids. The germline V gene encodes CDR1 SGHRS and CDR2 YFSETQ. The CDR3 is CASSDPGQGLSDEQYF. The CDR3 DNA is TGCGCCAGCAGTGATCCGGGACAGGGCCTAAGCGACGAGCAGTACTTC.

This sequence joins TRBV28 and TRBJ1-5, with TRBD1 matching over 7 bases. The J segment lost 4 bases and the V segment lost 4 bases, leaving 10 bases of the junction unmatched. CDR3 length: 16 amino acids. Germline-derived CDR1 and CDR2 are MDHEN and SYDVKM. CDR3 nucleotide sequence: TGTGCCAGCAGTTACCTCCGGGACAGCCTGAATCAGCCCCAGCATTTT. It encodes CASSYLRDSLNQPQHF.

The chain has TRBV25-1 and TRBJ2-5; 8 positions match TRBD1. V dropped 4 bases and J dropped 5; count of bases not matched to a gene: 6. CDR1 MGHDK and CDR2 SYGVNS come from the germline V gene. CDR3 length equals 14 residues. CDR3 DNA sequence: TGTGCCAGCAGTGCCCGGACAGGGTTTGAGACCCAGTACTTC. Translated: CASSARTGFETQYF.

The V call is TRBV14, the J call TRBJ2-5, with 8 bases that match TRBD1. Germline CDR1 SGHDN, CDR2 FVKESK. The V segment lost 2 bases and the J segment 4 bases; nucleotides outside the gene matches: 6. This CDR3 contains 15 residues. Written as DNA, the CDR3 is TGTGCCAGCAGCCAATACGGACAGGGTCGAGAGACCCAGTACTTC. Translating gives CASSQYGQGRETQYF.

This chain links TRBV7-8 with TRBJ2-1; 7 nucleotides line up with TRBD1. Germline CDR1 reads SGHVS; CDR2 reads FQNEAQ. J gave up 1 base and V 1 base, and 1 base lay outside the gene matches. The CDR3 is made up of 15 amino acids. DNA of the CDR3: TGTGCCAGCAGCTTAGACAGGGGTTCCTACAATGAGCAGTTCTTC. Amino acids: CASSLDRGSYNEQFF.

In this sample, this clone turned up a few times. The CDR3 region is CASSLTGAGLKLFF. The DNA for the CDR3 is TGTGCCAGCAGTTTAACAGGGGCCGGATTGAAGCTGTTTTTT. The chain joins TRBV6-5 to TRBJ1-4, with 7 bases lining up with TRBD1. CDR1 is MNHEY and CDR2 is SVGAGI in the germline V gene. CDR3 size: 14 residues. V lost 4 bases, J lost 14 bases, and 13 bases stayed unmatched.

This chain connects TRBV15 to TRBJ2-1; 12 bases match TRBD2. CDR1 is LNHNV, CDR2 YYDKDF, per germline (reference sequence). V dropped 0 bases and J dropped 11; count of bases not matched to a gene: 8. CDR3 length equals 16 residues. The CDR3: CATSRDLAGGPVKQFF. CDR3 nucleotides: TGTGCCACCAGCAGAGACCTAGCGGGAGGGCCTGTTAAGCAGTTCTTC.

CDR3 loop: CASSLAGRANYGYTF. The CDR3 DNA reads as TGTGCCAGCAGTTTGGCGGGTAGAGCTAACTATGGCTACACCTTC. The chain uses TRBV28 and TRBJ1-2; D gene unclear. Germline CDR1 and CDR2: MDHEN and SYDVKM. This CDR3 contains 15 residues. The germline V and J ends were trimmed by 3 bases and 0 bases, with 11 bases remaining between them.

This clone was seen once. V is TRBV28 and J is TRBJ2-1, with a possible D match to TRBD2 (5 bases). The CDR3 is 16 amino acids. Trimming cost V 3 bases and J 5 bases, with 17 bases left between them. Germline lookup yields CDR1 MDHEN and CDR2 SYDVKM. The CDR3 spells CASSFFPSRGNNEQFF. The CDR3 nucleotides read TGTGCCAGCAGTTTTTTCCCCTCCCGGGGTAACAATGAGCAGTTCTTC.

The sample holds a few counts of this clone. CDR3 loop: CSPEGVQAPGRQPQHF. In nucleotides, the CDR3 is TGCAGCCCTGAAGGGGTCCAGGCCCCGGGGAGGCAGCCCCAGCATTTT. The chain carries TRBV29-1 and TRBJ1-5, with a tentative D call TRBD1 (5 bases). Germline assignment: CDR1 SQVTM and CDR2 ANQGSEA. This CDR3 region has 16 residues. V dropped 8 bases and J dropped 7 bases, with 27 bases sitting between them.

This chain links TRBV27 with TRBJ2-7; 15 bases line up with TRBD2. Germline V lookup: CDR1 MNHEY, CDR2 SMNVEV (reference sequence). V was pared by 6 bases and J by 3 bases, with 12 bases of the junction left unmatched. The CDR3 has 18 amino acids. CDR3 sequence (DNA): TGTGCCAGCAGACTCAAGGGACTAGCGGGAGGTTTCCGCTACGAGCAGTACTTC. Protein sequence: CASRLKGLAGGFRYEQYF.

V gene TRBV7-2 combines with J gene TRBJ2-7; 11 bases are a match to TRBD2. CDR3 length equals 18 residues. The germline V gene encodes CDR1 SGHTA and CDR2 FQGNSA. Trimming removed 5 bases from V and 1 base from J; junction bases left unmatched: 13. CDR3 loop: CASSLYLSTSGTSYEQYF. The CDR3 DNA reads as TGTGCCAGCAGCCTCTACTTATCGACTAGCGGGACTTCCTACGAGCAGTACTTC.

This clone was counted once. The chain recombines TRBV5-4 with TRBJ1-6; no clear D gene. Germline-derived CDR1 and CDR2 are SGHNT and YYREEE (reference sequence). The ends were cut back, 0 bases at V and 5 bases at J, with 6 bases in the middle. This CDR3 is built from 14 residues. Written as DNA, the CDR3 is TGTGCCAGCAGCTTGGCCGGGAATAATTCACCCCTCCACTTT. As protein: CASSLAGNNSPLHF.

In this sample, this clone turned up a few times. The V and J genes are TRBV5-1 and TRBJ2-7; possible D gene TRBD1, 5 bases. The CDR3 is made up of 16 amino acids. With 0 bases removed from V and 2 bases from J, the gap between germline ends came to 15 bases. Germline CDR1 and CDR2: SGHRS and YFSETQ. CDR3 sequence: CASSLAYRTDAYEQYF. CDR3 DNA sequence: TGCGCCAGCAGCTTGGCGTACAGGACGGACGCCTACGAGCAGTACTTC.